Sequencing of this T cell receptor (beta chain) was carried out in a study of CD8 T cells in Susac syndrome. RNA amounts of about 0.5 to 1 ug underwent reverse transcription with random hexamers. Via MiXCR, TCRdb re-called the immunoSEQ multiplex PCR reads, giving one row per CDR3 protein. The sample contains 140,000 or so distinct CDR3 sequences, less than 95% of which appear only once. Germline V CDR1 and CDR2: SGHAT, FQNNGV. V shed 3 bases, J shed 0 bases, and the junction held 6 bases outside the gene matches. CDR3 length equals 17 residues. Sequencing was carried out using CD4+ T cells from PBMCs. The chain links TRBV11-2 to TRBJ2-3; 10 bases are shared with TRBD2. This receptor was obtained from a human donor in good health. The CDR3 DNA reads TGTGCCAGCAGCTTCAAACTAGCGGGGCTAAGCACAGATACGCAGTATTTT. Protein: CASSFKLAGLSTDTQYF.